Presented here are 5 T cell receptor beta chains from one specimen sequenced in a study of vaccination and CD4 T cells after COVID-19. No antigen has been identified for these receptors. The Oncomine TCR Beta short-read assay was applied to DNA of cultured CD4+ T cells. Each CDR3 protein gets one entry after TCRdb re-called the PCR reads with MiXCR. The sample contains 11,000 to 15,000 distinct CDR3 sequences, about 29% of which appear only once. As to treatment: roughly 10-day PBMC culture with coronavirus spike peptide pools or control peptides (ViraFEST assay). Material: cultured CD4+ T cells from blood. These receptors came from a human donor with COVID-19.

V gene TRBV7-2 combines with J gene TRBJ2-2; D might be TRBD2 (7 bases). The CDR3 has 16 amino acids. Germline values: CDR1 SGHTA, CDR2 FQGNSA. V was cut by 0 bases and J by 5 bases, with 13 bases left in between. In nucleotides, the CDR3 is TGTGCCAGCAGCTTAGCGAAGGGGGGGGGAACCGGGGAGCTGTTTTTT. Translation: CASSLAKGGGTGELFF. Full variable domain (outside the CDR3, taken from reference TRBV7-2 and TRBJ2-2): GAGVSQSPSNKVTEKGKDVELRCDPISGHTALYWYRQSLGQGLEFLIYFQGNSAPDKSGLPSDRFSAERTGGSVSTLTIQRTQQEDSAVYLCASSLAKGGGTGELFFGEGSRLTVL.

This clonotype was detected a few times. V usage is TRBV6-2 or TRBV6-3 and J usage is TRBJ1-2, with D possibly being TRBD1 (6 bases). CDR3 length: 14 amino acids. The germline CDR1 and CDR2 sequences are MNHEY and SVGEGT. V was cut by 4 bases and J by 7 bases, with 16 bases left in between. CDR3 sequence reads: CASSFKISGAGYTF. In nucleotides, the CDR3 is TGTGCCAGCAGTTTTAAAATTTCGGGGGCTGGCTACACCTTC.

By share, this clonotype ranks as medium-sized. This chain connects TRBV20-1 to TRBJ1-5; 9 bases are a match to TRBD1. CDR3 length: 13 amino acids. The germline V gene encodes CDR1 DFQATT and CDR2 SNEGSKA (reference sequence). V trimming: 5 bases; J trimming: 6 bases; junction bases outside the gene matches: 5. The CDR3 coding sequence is TGCAGTGCTGTGACAGGGGGAGGTCAGCCCCAGCATTTT. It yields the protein CSAVTGGGQPQHF.

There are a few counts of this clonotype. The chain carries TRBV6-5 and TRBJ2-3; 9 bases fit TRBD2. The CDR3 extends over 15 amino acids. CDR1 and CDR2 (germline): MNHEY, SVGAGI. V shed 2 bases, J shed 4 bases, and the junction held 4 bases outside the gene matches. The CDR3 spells CASSYLAGKSDTQYF. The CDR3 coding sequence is TGTGCCAGCAGTTACCTAGCGGGGAAATCAGATACGCAGTATTTT.

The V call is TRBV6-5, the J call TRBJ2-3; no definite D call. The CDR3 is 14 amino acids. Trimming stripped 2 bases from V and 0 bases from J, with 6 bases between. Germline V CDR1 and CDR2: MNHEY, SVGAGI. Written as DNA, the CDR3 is TGTGCCAGCAGTTACCGATCGAGCACAGATACGCAGTATTTT. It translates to CASSYRSSTDTQYF.